These 16 T cell receptor beta chains were all obtained from the same sample, sequenced in a study of T cell responses to AZD1222 COVID-19 vaccine. The protocol was immunoSEQ multiplex PCR, while the TCRdb copy is restricted to in-frame clones and leaves out a portion. The table records roughly 85,000 clones, roughly 90% of them present only once. This sample comprised peripheral blood, obtained on day 0 of AZD1222 vaccination. Receptor source: an adult in good health.

The DNA for the CDR3 is TGCGCCAGCAGCACAGGACAGGCTGGGGCCAACGTCCTGACTTTC. Translation: CASSTGQAGANVLTF. The chain employs TRBV5-1 and TRBJ2-6, with 7 bases lining up with TRBD1. This CDR3 comprises 15 residues. Germline loops: CDR1 SGHRS, CDR2 YFSETQ. Unmatched junction bases numbered 3, after V lost 4 bases and J lost 2 bases.

The chain couples TRBV19 to TRBJ2-5; D assignment may be TRBD1 or TRBD2 (7 bases each). CDR1 and CDR2 from the germline V gene are LNHDA and SQIVND (reference sequence). The CDR3 covers 15 residues. Trimming took off 6 bases at V and 5 bases at J, with 19 bases between the two ends. CDR3 nucleotides: TGTGCCAGTAGCAAGGGAACAGGGGAGGGGGAGACCCAGTACTTC. This gives the protein CASSKGTGEGETQYF.

The V call is TRBV19, the J call TRBJ1-4; 9 positions agree with TRBD1. The CDR3 totals 16 residues. Germline CDR1 LNHDA, CDR2 SQIVND (reference sequence). With V trimmed by 5 bases and J by 4 bases, 8 bases remained unmatched. CDR3 in amino acids: CASSATQGAYNEKLFF. The DNA for the CDR3 is TGTGCCAGTAGTGCAACACAGGGGGCCTATAATGAAAAACTGTTTTTT. The full variable domain, rest sourced from reference TRBV19 and TRBJ1-4, is DGGITQSPKYLFRKEGQNVTLSCEQNLNHDAMYWYRQDPGQGLRLIYYSQIVNDFQKGDIAEGYSVSREKKESFPLTVTSAQKNPTAFYLCASSATQGAYNEKLFFGSGTQLSVL.

The genes are TRBV11-3 and TRBJ2-7; D is undetermined. Per the germline V gene, CDR1 is SGHNT and CDR2 is YENEEA. Between the trimmed V and J ends, which lost 7 bases and 0 bases, there was a span of 13 bases. The CDR3 contains 14 residues. The CDR3 nucleotides are TGTGCCAGCACCCTACAGCATTCCTCCTACGAGCAGTACTTC. Its translation is CASTLQHSSYEQYF.

The genes are TRBV9 and TRBJ2-5, with 7 bases lining up with TRBD2. The CDR3 loop spans 14 amino acids. Germline V gives CDR1 SGDLS, CDR2 YYNGEE. Trimming took 3 bases from V and 2 from J; bases not matched to a gene: 4. The CDR3 DNA sequence: TGTGCCAGCAGCGCTTCTAGCGGACAAGAGACCCAGTACTTC. This codes for CASSASSGQETQYF.

This rearrangement joins TRBV6-5 to TRBJ2-4; the D is unclear. CDR3 size: 12 residues. Germline lookup yields CDR1 MNHEY and CDR2 SVGAGI. V lost 8 bases, J lost 0 bases, and 5 bases lay in between. CDR3 amino acids: CASGLAKNIQYF. CDR3 DNA sequence: TGTGCCAGCGGGTTAGCCAAAAACATTCAGTACTTC.

V usage is TRBV5-1 and J usage is TRBJ1-1; D is uncertain. This CDR3 region has 13 residues. From germline, CDR1 is SGHRS and CDR2 YFSETQ. With 0 bases removed from V and 3 bases from J, the gap between germline ends came to 6 bases. CDR3 coding DNA: TGCGCCAGCAGCTTGGAAAGGCACACTGAAGCTTTCTTT. Protein sequence: CASSLERHTEAFF.

This rearrangement joins TRBV5-1 to TRBJ1-1; no clear D gene. Germline V gene lookup returns CDR1 SGHRS and CDR2 YFSETQ. Trimming took off 6 bases at V and 3 bases at J, with 6 bases between the two ends. The CDR3 spans 11 residues. Here the CDR3 DNA reads TGCGCCAGCACACGTGACACTGAAGCTTTCTTT. Protein product: CASTRDTEAFF.

This chain connects TRBV6-2 or TRBV6-3 to TRBJ1-1; D is undetermined. The CDR3 is 13 amino acids. Per the germline V gene, CDR1 is MNHEY and CDR2 is SVGEGT. The V end lost 6 bases, the J end lost 1 base, and 9 bases lay between the germline ends. In DNA form, the CDR3 reads TGTGCCAGCAGCACCAGTACGAACACTGAAGCTTTCTTT. Its protein product is CASSTSTNTEAFF.

As for this clone: The sample carries other DNA sequences with the same CDR3. V and J are TRBV5-1 and TRBJ1-2, with D perhaps matching TRBD1 (6 bases). The CDR3 extends over 14 amino acids. The germline V gene encodes CDR1 SGHRS and CDR2 YFSETQ. Deletions cut 2 bases from V and 5 bases from J, with 13 bases between. The CDR3 is CASSLDQGLYGYTF. The CDR3 region has the DNA TGCGCCAGCAGCTTAGATCAGGGGTTATATGGCTACACCTTC.

This sequence joins TRBV19 and TRBJ2-5, with a possible D match to TRBD2 (5 bases). The V gene's germline CDR1 is LNHDA and CDR2 SQIVND (reference sequence). V was clipped by 5 bases and J by 5 bases, with 18 bases between them. The CDR3 length is 15 residues. CDR3 nucleotide sequence: TGTGCCAGTAGTCCCCTCGGGAACCGCGGGGAGACCCAGTACTTC. Protein product: CASSPLGNRGETQYF.

This clone was found a few times. The chain recombines TRBV3-1 (or the pseudogene TRBV3-2) with TRBJ2-5; D is undetermined. Per the germline V gene, CDR1 is LGHDT and CDR2 is YNNKEL (reference sequence). The length of the CDR3 is 15 residues. Between the trimmed V and J ends, which lost 0 bases and 2 bases, there was a span of 10 bases. The CDR3 bases are TGTGCCAGCAGCCAAGACCATGGCTCTCAAGAGACCCAGTACTTC. Translation: CASSQDHGSQETQYF.

This chain connects TRBV6-5 to TRBJ2-3; 8 nucleotides agree with TRBD2. CDR3 length: 16 amino acids. Germline V gives CDR1 MNHEY, CDR2 SVGAGI. Trimming cost V 2 bases and J 1 base; bases outside gene matches: 5. The chain's CDR3 is CASSYASGYGTDTQYF. As DNA, the CDR3 is TGTGCCAGCAGTTACGCTAGCGGGTATGGCACAGATACGCAGTATTTT.

This chain joins TRBV9 and TRBJ1-2; 7 nucleotides align to TRBD1. The V gene end was trimmed by 4 bases and the J gene end by 2 bases; junction bases not matched to a gene: 5. Germline V lookup: CDR1 SGDLS, CDR2 YYNGEE. There are 14 residues in the CDR3. The CDR3 DNA follows: TGTGCCAGCAGCCCCCAGACAGGGAACTATGGCTACACCTTC. This translates into CASSPQTGNYGYTF. Full variable domain (rest looked up from reference TRBV9 and TRBJ1-2): DSGVTQTPKHLITATGQRVTLRCSPRSGDLSVYWYQQSLDQGLQFLIQYYNGEERAKGNILERFSAQQFPDLHSELNLSSLELGDSALYFCASSPQTGNYGYTFGSGTRLTVV.

In DNA, the CDR3 is TGCGCCAGCAGCTACTCCCATTTAGAGCAGTACTTC. Residues: CASSYSHLEQYF. V usage is TRBV5-1 and J usage is TRBJ2-7, with D uncertain. V lost 3 bases and J 7 bases, leaving 11 bases between the germline ends. Germline V CDR1 and CDR2: SGHRS, YFSETQ. This CDR3 region has 12 residues.

The gene calls are TRBV6-5 and TRBJ2-5; TRBD2 might be the D (6 bases). With 10 bases removed from V and 2 bases from J, the gap between germline ends came to 14 bases. The germline V gene encodes CDR1 MNHEY and CDR2 SVGAGI. This CDR3 is built from 13 residues. The DNA of the CDR3 is TGTGCCACGAAAGGGACTCCGCAAGAGACCCAGTACTTC. Amino acids: CATKGTPQETQYF.